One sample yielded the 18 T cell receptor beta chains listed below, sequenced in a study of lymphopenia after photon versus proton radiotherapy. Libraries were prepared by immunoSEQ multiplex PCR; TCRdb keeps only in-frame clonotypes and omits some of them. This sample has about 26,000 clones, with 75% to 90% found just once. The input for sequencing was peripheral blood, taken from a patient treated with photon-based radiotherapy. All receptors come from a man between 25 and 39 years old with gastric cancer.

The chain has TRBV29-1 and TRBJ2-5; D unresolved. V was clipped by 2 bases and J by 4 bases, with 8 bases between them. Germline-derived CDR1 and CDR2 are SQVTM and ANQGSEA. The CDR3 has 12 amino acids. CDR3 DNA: TGCAGCGTTGAATGGACCCTAGAGACCCAGTACTTC. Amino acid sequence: CSVEWTLETQYF.

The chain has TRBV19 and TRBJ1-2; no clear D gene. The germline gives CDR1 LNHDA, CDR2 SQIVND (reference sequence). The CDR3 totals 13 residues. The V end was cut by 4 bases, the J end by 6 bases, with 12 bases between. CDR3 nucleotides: TGTGCCAGTAGTAGAAGTAACCGGGATGGCTACACCTTC. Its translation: CASSRSNRDGYTF.

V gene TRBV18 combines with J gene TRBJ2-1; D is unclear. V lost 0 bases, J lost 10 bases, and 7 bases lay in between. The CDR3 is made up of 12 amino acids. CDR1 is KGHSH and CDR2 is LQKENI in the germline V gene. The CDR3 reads CASSPPAEEQFF. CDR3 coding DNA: TGTGCCAGCTCACCACCGGCTGAAGAGCAGTTCTTC.

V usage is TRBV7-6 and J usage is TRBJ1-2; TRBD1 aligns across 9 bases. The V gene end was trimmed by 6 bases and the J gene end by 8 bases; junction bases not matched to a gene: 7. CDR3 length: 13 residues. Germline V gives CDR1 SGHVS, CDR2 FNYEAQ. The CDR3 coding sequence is TGTGCCAGCAGTCGGACAGGGGCGGAAGGCTACACCTTC. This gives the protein CASSRTGAEGYTF.

The CDR3 nucleotides read TGTGCCAGCAGCTCGGGTAACACCGGGGAGCTGTTTTTT. Amino acids: CASSSGNTGELFF. V gene TRBV7-3 combines with J gene TRBJ2-2, with unresolved D. Germline V gene sequence: CDR1 SGHTA, CDR2 FQGTGA. Trimming cost V 4 bases and J 2 bases, with 5 bases left between them. The CDR3 loop spans 13 amino acids.

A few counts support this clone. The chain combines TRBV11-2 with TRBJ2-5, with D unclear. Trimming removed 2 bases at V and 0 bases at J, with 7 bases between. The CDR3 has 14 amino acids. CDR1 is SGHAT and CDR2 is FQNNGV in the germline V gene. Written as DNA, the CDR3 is TGTGCCAGCAGCTTAACGAGCAACCAAGAGACCCAGTACTTC. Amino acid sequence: CASSLTSNQETQYF.

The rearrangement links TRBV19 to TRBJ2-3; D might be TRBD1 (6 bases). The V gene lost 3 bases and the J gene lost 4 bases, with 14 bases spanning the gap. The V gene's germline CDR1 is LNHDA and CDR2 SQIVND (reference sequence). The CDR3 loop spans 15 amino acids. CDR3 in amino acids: CASSINRVPPDTQYF. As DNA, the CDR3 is TGTGCCAGTAGTATCAACAGGGTACCCCCAGATACGCAGTATTTT.

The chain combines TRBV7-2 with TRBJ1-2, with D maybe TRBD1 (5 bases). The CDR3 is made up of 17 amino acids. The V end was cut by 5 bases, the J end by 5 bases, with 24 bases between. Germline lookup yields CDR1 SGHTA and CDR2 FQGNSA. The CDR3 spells CASSPEMSGGSDYGYTF. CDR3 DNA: TGTGCCAGCAGCCCAGAAATGTCGGGGGGATCGGATTATGGCTACACCTTC.

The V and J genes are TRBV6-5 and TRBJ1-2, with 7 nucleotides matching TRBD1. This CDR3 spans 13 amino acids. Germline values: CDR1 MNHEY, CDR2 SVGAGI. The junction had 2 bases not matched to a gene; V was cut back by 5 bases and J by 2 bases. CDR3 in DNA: TGTGCCAGCAGTCGGGGACAGAACTATGGCTACACCTTC. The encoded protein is CASSRGQNYGYTF.

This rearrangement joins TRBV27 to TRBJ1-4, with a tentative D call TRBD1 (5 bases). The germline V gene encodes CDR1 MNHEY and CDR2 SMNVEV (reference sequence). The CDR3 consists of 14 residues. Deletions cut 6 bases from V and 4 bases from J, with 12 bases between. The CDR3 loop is CASRPDSSNEKLFF. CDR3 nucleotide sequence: TGTGCCAGCAGACCCGACAGTAGTAATGAAAAACTGTTTTTT.

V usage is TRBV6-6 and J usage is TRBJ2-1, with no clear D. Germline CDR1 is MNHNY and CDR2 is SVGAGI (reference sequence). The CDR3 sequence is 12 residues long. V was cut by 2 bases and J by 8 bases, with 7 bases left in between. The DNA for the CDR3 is TGTGCCAGCAGTTACGGTGTCGATGAGCAGTTCTTC. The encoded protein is CASSYGVDEQFF.

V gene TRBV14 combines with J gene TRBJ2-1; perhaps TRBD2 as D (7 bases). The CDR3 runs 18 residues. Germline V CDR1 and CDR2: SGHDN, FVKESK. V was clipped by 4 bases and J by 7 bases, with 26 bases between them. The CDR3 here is CASSRARGSGTRGNEQFF. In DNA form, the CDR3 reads TGTGCCAGCAGCCGAGCTCGGGGAAGCGGGACAAGGGGGAATGAGCAGTTCTTC.

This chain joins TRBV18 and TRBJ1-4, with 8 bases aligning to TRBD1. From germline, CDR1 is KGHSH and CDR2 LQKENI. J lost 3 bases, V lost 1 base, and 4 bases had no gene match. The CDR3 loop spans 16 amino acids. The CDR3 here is CASSPQQGDANEKLFF. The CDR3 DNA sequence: TGTGCCAGCTCACCACAACAGGGGGACGCTAATGAAAAACTGTTTTTT.

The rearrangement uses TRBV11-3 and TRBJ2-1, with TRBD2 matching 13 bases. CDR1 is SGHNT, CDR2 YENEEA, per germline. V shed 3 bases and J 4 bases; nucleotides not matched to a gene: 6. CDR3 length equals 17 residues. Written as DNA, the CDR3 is TGTGCCAGCAGCTTGGAGACTAGCGGGGGGTTATACAATGAGCAGTTCTTC. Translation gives CASSLETSGGLYNEQFF.

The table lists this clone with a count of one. CDR3 in amino acids: CASSVSGGYNQPQHF. The DNA for the CDR3 is TGTGCCAGCAGCGTATCCGGGGGCTACAATCAGCCCCAGCATTTT. This chain uses TRBV9 with TRBJ1-5; D possibly corresponds to TRBD1 (6 bases). CDR1 and CDR2 from the germline V gene are SGDLS and YYNGEE. This CDR3 comprises 15 residues. V gave up 1 base and J gave up 3 bases, with 11 bases separating them. The entire variable domain, with the rest obtained from reference TRBV9 and TRBJ1-5, is as follows: DSGVTQTPKHLITATGQRVTLRCSPRSGDLSVYWYQQSLDQGLQFLIQYYNGEERAKGNILERFSAQQFPDLHSELNLSSLELGDSALYFCASSVSGGYNQPQHFGDGTRLSIL.

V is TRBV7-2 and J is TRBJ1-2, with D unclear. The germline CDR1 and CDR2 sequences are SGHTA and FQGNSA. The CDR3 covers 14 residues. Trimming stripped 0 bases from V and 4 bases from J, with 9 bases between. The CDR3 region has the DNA TGTGCCAGCAGCTTAGCGAGGCTGAGCTATGGCTACACCTTC. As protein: CASSLARLSYGYTF.

In DNA, the CDR3 is TGCGCCAGCAGCTTCACCGCTTGGGATACGCAGTATTTT. It specifies CASSFTAWDTQYF. The rearrangement links TRBV5-1 to TRBJ2-3; D not certain. Germline CDR1 reads SGHRS; CDR2 reads YFSETQ. The CDR3 covers 13 residues. The V end lost 2 bases, the J end lost 6 bases, and 10 bases lay between the germline ends.

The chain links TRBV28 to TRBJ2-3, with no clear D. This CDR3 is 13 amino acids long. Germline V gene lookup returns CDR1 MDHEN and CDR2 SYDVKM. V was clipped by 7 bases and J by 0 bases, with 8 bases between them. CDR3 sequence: CASIKTSTDTQYF. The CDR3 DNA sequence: TGTGCCAGCATTAAGACTAGCACAGATACGCAGTATTTT. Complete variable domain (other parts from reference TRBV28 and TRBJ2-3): DVKVTQSSRYLVKRTGEKVFLECVQDMDHENMFWYRQDPGLGLRLIYFSYDVKMKEKGDIPEGYSVSREKKERFSLILESASTNQTSMYLCASIKTSTDTQYFGPGTRLTVL.